A selection of T cell receptor beta chains follows, all from one sample in a study of control samples from healthy donors and cancer patients. Some clones are missing from TCRdb's copy, which holds only in-frame ones; the method was immunoSEQ multiplex PCR. The sample lists 95,000 to 150,000 clones, 91% occurring once. Sequenced material: blood. The source of these receptors is a woman younger than 30 in good health. CDR3s include the opening cysteine and the closing phenylalanine or tryptophan. A D gene is named only where the DNA matches it firmly. Clone size appears in some rows only: once, few, many, or a class for an expanded clone.

J gene: TRBJ1-5; clone size: -; D gene: TRBD1; V gene: TRBV18; CDR3 protein: CASSPTRTGGPQPQHF; CDR3 DNA: TGTGCCAGCTCACCAACCAGGACAGGCGGACCCCAGCCCCAGCATTTT
J gene: TRBJ2-7; clone size: -; D gene: -; V gene: TRBV20-1; CDR3 protein: CSARLLYEQYF; CDR3 DNA: TGCAGTGCTCGCCTGTTATACGAGCAGTACTTC
J gene: TRBJ2-7; clone size: -; D gene: -; V gene: TRBV28; CDR3 protein: CASIRQSPYEQYF; CDR3 DNA: TGTGCCAGCATACGACAGTCCCCCTACGAGCAGTACTTC
J gene: TRBJ2-4; clone size: -; D gene: -; V gene: TRBV9; CDR3 protein: CASSVVIGAIQYF; CDR3 DNA: TGTGCCAGCAGCGTAGTCATTGGGGCCATTCAGTACTTC
J gene: TRBJ2-1; clone size: -; D gene: TRBD1; V gene: TRBV7-2; CDR3 protein: CASSYLGQGSLNEQFF; CDR3 DNA: TGTGCCAGCAGCTACCTCGGACAGGGGAGTTTGAATGAGCAGTTCTTC
J gene: TRBJ1-1; clone size: -; D gene: -; V gene: TRBV7-2; CDR3 protein: CASSHVENKAFF; CDR3 DNA: TGTGCCAGCAGCCACGTAGAAAACAAAGCTTTCTTT
J gene: TRBJ1-3; clone size: -; D gene: TRBD1; V gene: TRBV5-6; CDR3 protein: CASSLIPPATGPSGNTIYF; CDR3 DNA: TGTGCCAGCAGCCTGATACCCCCCGCGACAGGGCCTTCAGGAAACACCATATATTTT
J gene: TRBJ1-5; clone size: -; D gene: TRBD1; V gene: TRBV2; CDR3 protein: CASQGDYQPQHF; CDR3 DNA: TGTGCCAGCCAGGGGGATTATCAGCCCCAGCATTTT
J gene: TRBJ2-1; clone size: -; D gene: -; V gene: TRBV24-1; CDR3 protein: CATSKGGQAYNEQFF; CDR3 DNA: TGTGCCACCAGCAAAGGGGGGCAAGCTTACAATGAGCAGTTCTTC
J gene: TRBJ2-7; clone size: -; D gene: TRBD2; V gene: TRBV25-1; CDR3 protein: CASSEGSPGLAGVYEQYF; CDR3 DNA: TGTGCCAGCAGTGAAGGGAGTCCGGGACTAGCGGGAGTTTACGAGCAGTACTTC
J gene: TRBJ2-5; clone size: many; D gene: -; V gene: TRBV5-1; CDR3 protein: CASSSGQGQETQYF; CDR3 DNA: TGCGCCAGCAGCTCCGGACAAGGCCAAGAGACCCAGTACTTC
J gene: TRBJ1-5; clone size: -; D gene: -; V gene: TRBV28; CDR3 protein: CASSFGPQHF; CDR3 DNA: TGTGCCAGCAGTTTCGGTCCCCAGCATTTT
J gene: TRBJ2-7; clone size: -; D gene: -; V gene: TRBV10-3; CDR3 protein: CAISEGVREQYF; CDR3 DNA: TGTGCCATCAGTGAGGGGGTACGCGAGCAGTACTTC
J gene: TRBJ2-7; clone size: -; D gene: -; V gene: TRBV6-5; CDR3 protein: CASSLVEGSYEQYF; CDR3 DNA: TGTGCCAGCAGCCTGGTGGAGGGCTCCTACGAGCAGTACTTC
J gene: TRBJ1-1; clone size: -; D gene: -; V gene: TRBV7-9; CDR3 protein: CASSLVPDMNTEAFF; CDR3 DNA: TGTGCCAGCAGCTTAGTACCGGATATGAACACTGAAGCTTTCTTT
J gene: TRBJ2-5; clone size: -; D gene: -; V gene: TRBV7-9; CDR3 protein: CASSPFVSDLETQYF; CDR3 DNA: TGTGCCAGCAGCCCCTTTGTAAGTGACCTGGAGACCCAGTACTTC
J gene: TRBJ2-7; clone size: -; D gene: -; V gene: TRBV6-5; CDR3 protein: CASKVSGPYEQYF; CDR3 DNA: TGTGCCAGCAAAGTCTCTGGACCGTACGAGCAGTACTTC
J gene: TRBJ1-4; clone size: -; D gene: -; V gene: TRBV7-2; CDR3 protein: CASSLTRDREKLFF; CDR3 DNA: TGTGCCAGCAGCTTGACAAGGGATAGAGAAAAACTGTTTTTT
J gene: TRBJ1-1; clone size: few; D gene: -; V gene: TRBV19; CDR3 protein: CASSIRPRPSRATEAFF; CDR3 DNA: TGTGCCAGTAGTATACGACCTAGACCATCACGGGCGACTGAAGCTTTCTTT
J gene: TRBJ2-7; clone size: -; D gene: -; V gene: TRBV4-2; CDR3 protein: CASSQERLTTYEQYF; CDR3 DNA: TGTGCCAGCAGCCAAGAACGGTTGACTACCTACGAGCAGTACTTC
J gene: TRBJ2-3; clone size: -; D gene: TRBD1; V gene: TRBV9; CDR3 protein: CASSMGQITDTQYF; CDR3 DNA: TGTGCCAGCAGCATGGGACAGATCACAGATACGCAGTATTTT
J gene: TRBJ2-1; clone size: -; D gene: -; V gene: TRBV28; CDR3 protein: CASRRTRFYNEQFF; CDR3 DNA: TGTGCCAGCAGGCGCACTCGCTTCTACAATGAGCAGTTCTTC
J gene: TRBJ2-7; clone size: -; D gene: -; V gene: TRBV28; CDR3 protein: CASSLIYEQYF; CDR3 DNA: TGTGCCAGCAGCCTAATCTACGAGCAGTACTTC
J gene: TRBJ2-1; clone size: -; D gene: TRBD2; V gene: TRBV30; CDR3 protein: CAGGLAGSEQFF; CDR3 DNA: TGTGCCGGGGGACTAGCGGGAAGTGAGCAGTTCTTC
J gene: TRBJ2-1; clone size: -; D gene: TRBD1; V gene: TRBV7-9; CDR3 protein: CASSFLDRGQNEQFF; CDR3 DNA: TGTGCCAGCAGCTTCCTAGACAGGGGGCAGAATGAGCAGTTCTTC
J gene: TRBJ2-1; clone size: -; D gene: TRBD2; V gene: TRBV7-2; CDR3 protein: CASSRVKGLAGDNEQFF; CDR3 DNA: TGTGCCAGCAGCCGCGTGAAAGGACTAGCGGGGGACAATGAGCAGTTCTTC
J gene: TRBJ1-2; clone size: -; D gene: -; V gene: TRBV12-5; CDR3 protein: CASGLVDQGGGYTF; CDR3 DNA: TGTGCTAGTGGTTTGGTGGACCAAGGGGGTGGCTACACCTTC
J gene: TRBJ2-3; clone size: -; D gene: -; V gene: TRBV15; CDR3 protein: CATSRDRSPDTQYF; CDR3 DNA: TGTGCCACCAGCAGAGACAGGAGTCCAGATACGCAGTATTTT
J gene: TRBJ1-2; clone size: -; D gene: TRBD1; V gene: TRBV27; CDR3 protein: CASSLGTAYGYTF; CDR3 DNA: TGTGCCAGCAGTTTAGGGACAGCCTATGGCTACACCTTC
J gene: TRBJ1-6; clone size: -; D gene: TRBD1; V gene: TRBV28; CDR3 protein: CASSFQGANNSPLHF; CDR3 DNA: TGTGCCAGCAGTTTCCAGGGGGCCAATAATTCACCCCTCCACTTT
J gene: TRBJ2-3; clone size: -; D gene: -; V gene: TRBV5-4; CDR3 protein: CASSHTDTQYF; CDR3 DNA: TGTGCCAGCAGCCACACAGATACGCAGTATTTT
J gene: TRBJ2-1; clone size: -; D gene: -; V gene: TRBV30; CDR3 protein: CAWKLPFYNEQFF; CDR3 DNA: TGTGCCTGGAAACTCCCCTTTTACAATGAGCAGTTCTTC
J gene: TRBJ1-2; clone size: -; D gene: -; V gene: TRBV7-2; CDR3 protein: CASSLRGDNGYTF; CDR3 DNA: TGTGCCAGCAGCTTACGAGGGGACAATGGCTACACCTTC
J gene: TRBJ2-7; clone size: -; D gene: -; V gene: TRBV7-2; CDR3 protein: CASSRPGPRAYEQYF; CDR3 DNA: TGTGCCAGCAGCCGGCCGGGCCCTAGGGCCTACGAGCAGTACTTC
J gene: TRBJ2-2; clone size: -; D gene: TRBD2; V gene: TRBV28; CDR3 protein: CASTPKPGLAGTGELFF; CDR3 DNA: TGTGCCAGCACCCCTAAGCCCGGACTAGCGGGGACCGGGGAGCTGTTTTTT
J gene: TRBJ1-2; clone size: -; D gene: -; V gene: TRBV28; CDR3 protein: CASSSSWGRPYYGYTF; CDR3 DNA: TGTGCCAGCAGTTCCTCGTGGGGCAGGCCTTACTATGGCTACACCTTC
J gene: TRBJ1-1; clone size: -; D gene: -; V gene: TRBV5-6; CDR3 protein: CASSDQGLEAFF; CDR3 DNA: TGTGCCAGCAGCGATCAGGGGCTTGAAGCTTTCTTT
J gene: TRBJ1-5; clone size: -; D gene: TRBD1; V gene: TRBV2; CDR3 protein: CASQTGDVGQPQHF; CDR3 DNA: TGTGCCAGCCAGACAGGGGACGTCGGTCAGCCCCAGCATTTT
J gene: TRBJ1-2; clone size: -; D gene: -; V gene: TRBV15; CDR3 protein: CATSRGGPYGYTF; CDR3 DNA: TGTGCCACCAGCAGAGGGGGCCCCTATGGCTACACCTTC
J gene: TRBJ2-7; clone size: -; D gene: -; V gene: TRBV10-3; CDR3 protein: CAISESWSTYEQYF; CDR3 DNA: TGTGCCATCAGTGAGTCCTGGAGTACCTACGAGCAGTACTTC
J gene: TRBJ2-3; clone size: -; D gene: -; V gene: TRBV14; CDR3 protein: CASARLRTDTQYF; CDR3 DNA: TGTGCCAGCGCTCGACTGCGCACAGATACGCAGTATTTT
J gene: TRBJ2-4; clone size: -; D gene: -; V gene: TRBV28; CDR3 protein: CASSLSSRFGQDLKNIQYF; CDR3 DNA: TGTGCCAGCAGTTTATCATCCCGATTTGGGCAGGACCTAAAAAACATTCAGTACTTC
J gene: TRBJ1-2; clone size: -; D gene: TRBD1; V gene: TRBV28; CDR3 protein: CASSSTRTDLRDRDDLVNRLSHTF; CDR3 DNA: TGTGCCAGCAGTTCAACAAGAACAGACCTCCGGGACAGGGACGACCTGGTGAACAGATTAAGTCACACCTTC
J gene: TRBJ1-1; clone size: -; D gene: -; V gene: TRBV7-9; CDR3 protein: CASSLDAGAFF; CDR3 DNA: TGTGCCAGCAGCTTAGATGCAGGAGCTTTCTTT
J gene: TRBJ2-3; clone size: -; D gene: TRBD2; V gene: TRBV30; CDR3 protein: CAWSPGVAGGSTDTQYF; CDR3 DNA: TGTGCCTGGAGCCCCGGGGTAGCGGGAGGTAGCACAGATACGCAGTATTTT
J gene: TRBJ1-2; clone size: -; D gene: -; V gene: TRBV27; CDR3 protein: CASSAGAYYGYTF; CDR3 DNA: TGTGCCAGCAGTGCAGGGGCTTACTATGGCTACACCTTC
J gene: TRBJ2-2; clone size: -; D gene: TRBD1; V gene: TRBV18; CDR3 protein: CASSQYRQGSNTGELFF; CDR3 DNA: TGTGCCAGCTCACAGTATAGACAGGGGTCTAACACCGGGGAGCTGTTTTTT
J gene: TRBJ2-3; clone size: -; D gene: -; V gene: TRBV19; CDR3 protein: CASSKEGSDTQYF; CDR3 DNA: TGTGCCAGTAGTAAGGAAGGGTCAGATACGCAGTATTTT
J gene: TRBJ1-2; clone size: once; D gene: TRBD1; V gene: TRBV27; CDR3 protein: CATHRGDSKDYTF; CDR3 DNA: TGTGCCACACACAGAGGGGACAGTAAGGACTACACCTTC
J gene: TRBJ1-1; clone size: -; D gene: TRBD1; V gene: TRBV7-9; CDR3 protein: CASSPVFLGDRLNTEAFF; CDR3 DNA: TGTGCCAGCAGCCCCGTGTTCCTCGGGGACAGATTAAACACTGAAGCTTTCTTT
J gene: TRBJ2-1; clone size: -; D gene: -; V gene: TRBV12-3/TRBV12-4; CDR3 protein: CASSSRVAGEQFF; CDR3 DNA: TGTGCCAGCAGTTCGAGGGTAGCTGGTGAGCAGTTCTTC
J gene: TRBJ2-3; clone size: -; D gene: -; V gene: TRBV10-1; CDR3 protein: CASRGQGTDTQYF; CDR3 DNA: TGCGCCAGCAGGGGGCAGGGCACAGATACGCAGTATTTT
J gene: TRBJ1-2; clone size: -; D gene: TRBD1; V gene: TRBV2; CDR3 protein: CASSLQGQSGYTF; CDR3 DNA: TGTGCCAGCAGTCTACAGGGGCAGTCGGGCTACACCTTC
J gene: TRBJ1-1; clone size: few; D gene: -; V gene: TRBV28; CDR3 protein: CASSLLRARDTEAFF; CDR3 DNA: TGTGCCAGCAGTTTACTCAGGGCCCGGGACACTGAAGCTTTCTTT
J gene: TRBJ1-5; clone size: -; D gene: TRBD1; V gene: TRBV6-5; CDR3 protein: CASSEDRGPNQPQHF; CDR3 DNA: TGTGCCAGCAGCGAGGACAGGGGCCCTAATCAGCCCCAGCATTTT
J gene: TRBJ2-6; clone size: -; D gene: TRBD1; V gene: TRBV5-1; CDR3 protein: CASSRTGAGANVLTF; CDR3 DNA: TGCGCCAGCAGCAGGACAGGGGCTGGGGCCAACGTCCTGACTTTC